The following is a TCR beta chain sequence with its context. Assignment of participants to cohorts was predicated upon participant-reported clinical history. Participants in the exposed group had met a COVID-19 case in the 2 weeks before joining the study. The CDR3 extends over 14 amino acids. Between the trimmed V and J ends, which lost 0 bases and 7 bases, there was a span of 12 bases. The germline V gene encodes CDR1 SGHDN and CDR2 FVKESK. Clones were read by immunoSEQ multiplex PCR, and TCRdb kept only the in-frame ones, dropping some. The table has approximately 190,000 clones, around 83% seen once. The data belong to a study of blood T cell repertoires in COVID-19.

This sequence originates from a woman younger than 45 who had been exposed to COVID-19. V gene TRBV14 combines with J gene TRBJ1-2; D is possibly TRBD1 (5 bases). The sample comprised PBMCs or T cells enriched from blood (not recorded which). Written as DNA, the CDR3 is TGTGCCAGCAGCCAAGATCTGTACGGGGGTGGCTACACCTTC. It is translated as CASSQDLYGGGYTF.